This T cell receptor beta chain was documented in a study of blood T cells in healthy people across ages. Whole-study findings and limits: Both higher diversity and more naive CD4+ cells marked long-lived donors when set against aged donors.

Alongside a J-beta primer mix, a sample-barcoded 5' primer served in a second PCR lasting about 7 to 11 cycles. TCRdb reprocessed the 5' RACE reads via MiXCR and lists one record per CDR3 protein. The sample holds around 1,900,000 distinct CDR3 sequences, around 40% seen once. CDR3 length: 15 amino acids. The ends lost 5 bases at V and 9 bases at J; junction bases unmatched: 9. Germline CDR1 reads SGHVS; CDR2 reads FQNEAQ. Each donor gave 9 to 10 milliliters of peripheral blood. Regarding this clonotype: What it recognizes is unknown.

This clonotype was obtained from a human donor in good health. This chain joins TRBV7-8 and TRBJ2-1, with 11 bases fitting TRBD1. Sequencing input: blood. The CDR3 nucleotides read TGTGCCAGCAGCCCAGAAGGGACAGGGGGGAGTGAGCAGTTCTTC. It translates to CASSPEGTGGSEQFF. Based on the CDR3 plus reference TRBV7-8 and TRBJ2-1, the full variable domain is GAGVSQSPRYKVAKRGQDVALRCDPISGHVSLFWYQQALGQGPEFLTYFQNEAQLDKSGLPSDRFFAERPEGSVSTLKIQRTQQEDSAVYLCASSPEGTGGSEQFFGPGTRLTVL.